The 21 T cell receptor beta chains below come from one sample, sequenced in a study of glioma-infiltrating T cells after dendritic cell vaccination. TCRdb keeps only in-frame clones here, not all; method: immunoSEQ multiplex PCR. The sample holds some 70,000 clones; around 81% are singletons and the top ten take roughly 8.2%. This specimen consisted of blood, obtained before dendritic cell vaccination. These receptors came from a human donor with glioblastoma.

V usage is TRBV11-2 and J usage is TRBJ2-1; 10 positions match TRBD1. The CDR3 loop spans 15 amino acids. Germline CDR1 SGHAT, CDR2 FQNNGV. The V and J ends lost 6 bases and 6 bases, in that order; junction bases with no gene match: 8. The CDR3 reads CASRSPGQGSNEQFF. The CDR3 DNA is TGTGCCAGCAGGAGCCCGGGACAGGGGAGCAATGAGCAGTTCTTC.

DNA of the CDR3: TGCAGCGTTGAAAGGGACAGGGTCGTTCAGCCCCAGCATTTT. Translating gives CSVERDRVVQPQHF. The V and J genes are TRBV29-1 and TRBJ1-5; 9 bases line up with TRBD1. Per the germline V gene, CDR1 is SQVTM and CDR2 is ANQGSEA. V was pared by 2 bases and J by 6 bases, with 5 bases of the junction left unmatched. This CDR3 region has 14 residues.

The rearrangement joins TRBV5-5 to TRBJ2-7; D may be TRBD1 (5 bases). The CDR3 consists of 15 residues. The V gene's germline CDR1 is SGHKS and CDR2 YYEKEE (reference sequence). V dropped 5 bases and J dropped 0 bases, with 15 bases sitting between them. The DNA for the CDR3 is TGTGCCAGCAGGTTGTGGCAGGGAAACTCCTACGAGCAGTACTTC. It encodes CASRLWQGNSYEQYF.

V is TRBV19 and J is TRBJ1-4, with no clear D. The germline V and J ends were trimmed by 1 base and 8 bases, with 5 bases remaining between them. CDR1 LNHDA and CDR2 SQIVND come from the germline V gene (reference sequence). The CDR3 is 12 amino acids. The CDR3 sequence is CASSIGGEKLFF. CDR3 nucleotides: TGTGCCAGTAGTATAGGCGGCGAAAAACTGTTTTTT. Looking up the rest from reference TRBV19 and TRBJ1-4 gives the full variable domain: DGGITQSPKYLFRKEGQNVTLSCEQNLNHDAMYWYRQDPGQGLRLIYYSQIVNDFQKGDIAEGYSVSREKKESFPLTVTSAQKNPTAFYLCASSIGGEKLFFGSGTQLSVL.

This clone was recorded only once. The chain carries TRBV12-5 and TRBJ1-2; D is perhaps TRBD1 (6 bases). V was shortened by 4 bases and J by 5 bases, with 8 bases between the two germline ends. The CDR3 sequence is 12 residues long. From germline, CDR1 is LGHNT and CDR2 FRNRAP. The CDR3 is CASGSQGYGYTF. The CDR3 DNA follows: TGTGCTAGTGGTTCACAGGGATATGGCTACACCTTC. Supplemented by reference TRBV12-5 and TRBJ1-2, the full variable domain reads DARVTQTPRHKVTEMGQEVTMRCQPILGHNTVFWYRQTMMQGLELLAYFRNRAPLDDSGMPKDRFSAEMPDATLATLKIQPSEPRDSAVYFCASGSQGYGYTFGSGTRLTVV.

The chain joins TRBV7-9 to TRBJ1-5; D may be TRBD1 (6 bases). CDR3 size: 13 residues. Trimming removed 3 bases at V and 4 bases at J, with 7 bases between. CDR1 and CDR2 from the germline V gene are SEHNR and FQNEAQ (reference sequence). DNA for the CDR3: TGTGCCAGCAGCTTCCAGGGGAATCAGCCCCAGCATTTT. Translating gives CASSFQGNQPQHF.

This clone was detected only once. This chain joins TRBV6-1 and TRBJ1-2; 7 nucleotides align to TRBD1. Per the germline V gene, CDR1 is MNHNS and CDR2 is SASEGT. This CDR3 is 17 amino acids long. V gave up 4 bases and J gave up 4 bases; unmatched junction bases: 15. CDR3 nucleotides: TGTGCCAGCAGTGTCGAGGGGACAGCCGGTGAGAGCTATGGCTACACCTTC. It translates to CASSVEGTAGESYGYTF.

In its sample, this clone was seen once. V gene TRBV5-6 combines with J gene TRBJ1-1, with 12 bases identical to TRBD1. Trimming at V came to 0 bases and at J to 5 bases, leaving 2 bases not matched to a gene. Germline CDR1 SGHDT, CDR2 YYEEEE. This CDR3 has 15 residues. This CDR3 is CASSLVGQGATEAFF. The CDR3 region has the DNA TGTGCCAGCAGCTTGGTGGGACAGGGGGCAACTGAAGCTTTCTTT.

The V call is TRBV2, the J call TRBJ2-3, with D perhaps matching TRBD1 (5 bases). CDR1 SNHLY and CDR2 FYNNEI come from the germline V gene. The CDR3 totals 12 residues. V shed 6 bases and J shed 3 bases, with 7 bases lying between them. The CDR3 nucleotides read TGTGCCAGCAGCCAGGGAACAGATACGCAGTATTTT. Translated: CASSQGTDTQYF.

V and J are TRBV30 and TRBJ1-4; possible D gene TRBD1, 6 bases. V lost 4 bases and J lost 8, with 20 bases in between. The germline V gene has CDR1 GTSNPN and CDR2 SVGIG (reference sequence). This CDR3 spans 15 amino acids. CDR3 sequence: CAWKRSDSRGEKLFF. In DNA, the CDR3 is TGTGCCTGGAAGCGATCGGACAGCAGGGGCGAAAAACTGTTTTTT.

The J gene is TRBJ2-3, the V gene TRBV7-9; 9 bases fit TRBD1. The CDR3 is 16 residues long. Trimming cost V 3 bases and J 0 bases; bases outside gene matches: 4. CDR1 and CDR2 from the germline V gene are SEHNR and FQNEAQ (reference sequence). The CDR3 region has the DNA TGTGCCAGCAGCTTTAGGGGACAGGGAAGCACAGATACGCAGTATTTT. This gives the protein CASSFRGQGSTDTQYF.

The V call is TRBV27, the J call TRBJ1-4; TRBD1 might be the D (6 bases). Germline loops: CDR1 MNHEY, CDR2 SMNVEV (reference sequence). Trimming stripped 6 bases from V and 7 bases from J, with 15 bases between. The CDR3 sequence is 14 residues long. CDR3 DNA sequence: TGTGCCAGCAGAAAAACAGGGCTAGGTGAAAAACTGTTTTTT. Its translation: CASRKTGLGEKLFF.

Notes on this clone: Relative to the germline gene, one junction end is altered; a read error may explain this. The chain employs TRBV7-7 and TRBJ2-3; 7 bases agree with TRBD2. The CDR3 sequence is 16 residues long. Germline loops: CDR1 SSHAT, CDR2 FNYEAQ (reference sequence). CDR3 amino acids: CASSANHLAGTDTQYF. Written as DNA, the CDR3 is TGTGCTAGCAGCGCCAACCATCTAGCGGGCACAGATACGCAGTATTTT.

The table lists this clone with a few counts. DNA for the CDR3: TGTGCCAGTGGATCGGACAGGGACTCCTACAATGAGCAGTTCTTC. It specifies CASGSDRDSYNEQFF. The chain has TRBV2 and TRBJ2-1, with 8 bases matching TRBD1. The CDR3 sequence is 15 residues long. Losses at the gene ends were 9 bases for V and 0 bases for J; bases not matched to a gene: 7. Germline CDR1 and CDR2: SNHLY and FYNNEI.

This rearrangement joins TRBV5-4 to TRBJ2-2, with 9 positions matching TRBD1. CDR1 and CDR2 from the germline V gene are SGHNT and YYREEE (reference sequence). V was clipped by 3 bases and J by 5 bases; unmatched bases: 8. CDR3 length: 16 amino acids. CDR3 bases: TGTGCCAGCAGCTCACCAACAGGGGGCTTGACCGGGGAGCTGTTTTTT. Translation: CASSSPTGGLTGELFF.

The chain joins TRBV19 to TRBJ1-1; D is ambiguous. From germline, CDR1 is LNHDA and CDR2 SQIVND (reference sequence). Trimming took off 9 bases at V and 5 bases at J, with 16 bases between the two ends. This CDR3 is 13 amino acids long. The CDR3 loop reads CARLNPPGTEAFF. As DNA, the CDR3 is TGTGCCAGACTAAATCCCCCGGGAACTGAAGCTTTCTTT. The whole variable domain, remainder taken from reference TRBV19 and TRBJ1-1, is DGGITQSPKYLFRKEGQNVTLSCEQNLNHDAMYWYRQDPGQGLRLIYYSQIVNDFQKGDIAEGYSVSREKKESFPLTVTSAQKNPTAFYLCARLNPPGTEAFFGQGTRLTVV.

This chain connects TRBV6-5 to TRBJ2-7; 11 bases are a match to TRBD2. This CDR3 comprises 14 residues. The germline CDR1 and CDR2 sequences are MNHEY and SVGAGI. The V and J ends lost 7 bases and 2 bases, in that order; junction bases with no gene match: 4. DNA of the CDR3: TGTGCCAGCAAGGGACTAGCGGAGACCTACGAGCAGTACTTC. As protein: CASKGLAETYEQYF.

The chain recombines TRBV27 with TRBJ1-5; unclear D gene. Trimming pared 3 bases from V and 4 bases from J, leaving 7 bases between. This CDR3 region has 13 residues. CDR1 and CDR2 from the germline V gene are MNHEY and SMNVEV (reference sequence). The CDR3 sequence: CASSFGDNQPQHF. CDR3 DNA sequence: TGTGCCAGCAGTTTCGGGGATAATCAGCCCCAGCATTTT.

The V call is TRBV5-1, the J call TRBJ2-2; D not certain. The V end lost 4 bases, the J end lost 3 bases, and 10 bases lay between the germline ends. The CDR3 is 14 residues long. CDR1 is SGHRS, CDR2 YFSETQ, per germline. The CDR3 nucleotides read TGCGCCAGCAGCGAAGGCGGATACACCGGGGAGCTGTTTTTT. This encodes CASSEGGYTGELFF.

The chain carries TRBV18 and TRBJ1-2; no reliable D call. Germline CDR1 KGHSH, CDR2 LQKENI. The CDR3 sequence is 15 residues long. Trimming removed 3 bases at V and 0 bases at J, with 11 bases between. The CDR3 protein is CASSPEIQTNYGYTF. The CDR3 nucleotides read TGTGCCAGCTCACCGGAGATACAAACTAACTATGGCTACACCTTC.

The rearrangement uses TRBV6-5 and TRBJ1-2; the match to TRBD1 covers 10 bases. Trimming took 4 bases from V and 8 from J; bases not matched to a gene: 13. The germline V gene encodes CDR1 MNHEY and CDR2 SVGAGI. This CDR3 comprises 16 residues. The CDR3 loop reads CASSSPGQGSVGGYTF. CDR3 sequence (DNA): TGTGCCAGCAGTTCTCCGGGACAGGGGTCCGTAGGAGGCTACACCTTC.